The present TCR beta chain was sequenced within a study of early T cells in non-severe SARS-CoV-2 infection (dated by TCRdb to the early 2020s). Notes on the research overall: Bulk RNA from unsorted whole blood was used for TCR sequencing, so alpha and beta chains could not be paired. What the research found in general, with its limitations: VDJdb matching was skewed toward anti-spike CD8 responses and likely underestimated virus-specific expansions, missing private and CD4 specificities.

Library preparation used 5' RACE. Sequencer: NextSeq 500. Unique molecular identifiers were attached to individual cDNA molecules in the TCR library protocol so that sequencing error and PCR bias could be corrected. Sequencing covered both TCR alpha and beta chains, and within each sample the abundances of alpha and beta sequences were tightly co-correlated. Per the authors' processing: V gene, J gene and CDR3 annotation of TCR sequences was performed with Decombinator V4. TCRs were defined as expanded if a significant change between any two time points was detected under a Poisson model with p below 0.0001. TCR abundances were normalised to the total number of TCRs sequenced in each sample and reported as counts per million. TRAV1-2 paired with TRAJ12, TRAJ20 or TRAJ33 defined MAIT TCRs, while TRAV10 paired with TRAJ18 defined iNKT TCRs. VDJdb, accessed 1 November 2021, was searched for CMV, EBV and SARS-CoV-2 annotated TCRs, with TCRs annotated for multiple antigens excluded. TCRdb ran its own pipeline on the public reads, namely fastp trimming at Q25 and MiXCR clone calling, and kept in-frame beta chains. Each entry is one CDR3 protein sequence, shown with its most common DNA and genes. TCRdb, not the authors, supplied the V and J calls. This sample is represented by under 35,000 distinct CDR3 sequences; 5% to 7% of them were singletons. The top ten clonotypes cover roughly 20% of the sample.

The study was a case-control design nested within a healthcare worker cohort in London, UK, with weekly nasopharyngeal swab PCR tests and blood sampling. Healthcare workers were recruited during the week of the UK lockdown, between 23 and 31 March 2020, and followed weekly for up to roughly 15 weeks. The germline V gene provides CDR1 LGHNA and CDR2 YSLEER. The junction carries 18 bases between V and J, which are trimmed by 0 bases and 7 bases respectively. From cysteine to phenylalanine, the CDR3 is 16 amino acids long. Left in the record is the CDR3 DNA by itself, 48 bases read in frame from the first base. This clonotype was picked up many times. Which antigen it targets is not known. Nothing much larger sits one base from this clone, and base qualities are not available.

This clonotype was obtained from an adult who was a healthcare worker with PCR-confirmed SARS-CoV-2 infection or an uninfected control (not recorded which). Sequencing used whole blood. The chain joins TRBV4-3 to TRBJ1-2, with the identity of the D gene unclear. The DNA sequence is given as TGCGCCAGCAGCCAAGATATCCGACGTCCGTCCGGTGGCTACACCTTC. This codes for CASSQDIRRPSGGYTF.